Listed below are T cell receptor beta chains from one sample, sequenced in a study of patients and donors after allogeneic stem cell transplantation. TCRdb analysed the RT-PCR reads with MiXCR anew, one entry per CDR3 protein. The sample records about 150,000 distinct CDR3 sequences, about 36% being singletons. The sequenced material came from blood, either unsorted or a sorted T cell fraction (not recorded which). These receptors were taken from a human donor who was either an allogeneic HSCT recipient or a stem cell or donor lymphocyte infusion donor (not recorded which). It is not recorded whose cells these are; they may come from a transplant donor. Both conserved end residues are part of each CDR3. The D gene is left open where the match is weak. Clone size is given for some rows only: seen once, a few or many times, or a class if the clone is expanded.

V gene: TRBV5-5; J gene: TRBJ2-1; clone size: .; D gene: .; CDR3 protein: CASSSNIYNEQFF; CDR3 DNA: TGTGCCAGCAGCTCCAATATCTACAATGAGCAGTTCTTC
V gene: TRBV7-2; J gene: TRBJ2-1; clone size: .; D gene: TRBD2; CDR3 protein: CASTPGPSGGVGNEQFF; CDR3 DNA: TGTGCCAGCACCCCAGGTCCTAGCGGGGGGGTGGGAAATGAGCAGTTCTTC
V gene: TRBV12-3/TRBV12-4; J gene: TRBJ2-3; clone size: .; D gene: TRBD1; CDR3 protein: CASRVQGVGTDTQYF; CDR3 DNA: TGTGCCAGCAGGGTACAGGGGGTCGGGACAGATACGCAGTATTTT
V gene: TRBV5-6; J gene: TRBJ1-3; clone size: .; D gene: .; CDR3 protein: CASSSRPGGGTIYF; CDR3 DNA: TGTGCCAGCAGCTCCCGACCTGGCGGGGGCACCATATATTTT
V gene: TRBV5-6; J gene: TRBJ1-6; clone size: few; D gene: .; CDR3 protein: CASSLAGVWQGIKDSPLHF; CDR3 DNA: TGTGCCAGCAGCTTGGCCGGGGTGTGGCAGGGGATCAAGGATTCACCCCTCCACTTT
V gene: TRBV7-2; J gene: TRBJ2-1; clone size: .; D gene: .; CDR3 protein: CASSPSANNEQFF; CDR3 DNA: TGTGCCAGCAGCCCCTCGGCGAACAATGAGCAGTTCTTC
V gene: TRBV7-2; J gene: TRBJ1-3; clone size: few; D gene: .; CDR3 protein: CASSSTGFEDTIYF; CDR3 DNA: TGTGCCAGCAGCTCCACAGGGTTCGAGGACACCATATATTTT
V gene: TRBV11-2; J gene: TRBJ1-2; clone size: .; D gene: TRBD1; CDR3 protein: CASRTTGYGYTF; CDR3 DNA: TGTGCCAGCAGGACGACAGGGTATGGCTACACCTTC
V gene: TRBV4-2; J gene: TRBJ1-1; clone size: .; D gene: .; CDR3 protein: CASPLGPPGWTEAFF; CDR3 DNA: TGTGCCAGCCCCCTCGGGCCCCCGGGTTGGACTGAAGCTTTCTTT
V gene: TRBV4-3; J gene: TRBJ1-6; clone size: few; D gene: .; CDR3 protein: CASSQDQGSWRSPLHF; CDR3 DNA: TGCGCCAGCAGCCAAGATCAAGGCAGTTGGAGATCACCCCTCCACTTT
V gene: TRBV2; J gene: TRBJ1-4; clone size: few; D gene: .; CDR3 protein: CASSEMREKLFF; CDR3 DNA: TGTGCCAGCAGTGAGATGAGGGAAAAACTGTTTTTT
V gene: TRBV20-1; J gene: TRBJ1-1; clone size: .; D gene: .; CDR3 protein: CSAFGDGGTEAFF; CDR3 DNA: TGCAGTGCCTTCGGAGATGGAGGAACTGAAGCTTTCTTT
V gene: TRBV6-5; J gene: TRBJ2-1; clone size: .; D gene: .; CDR3 protein: CASSYLRGRGGVEQFF; CDR3 DNA: TGTGCCAGCAGTTACTTAAGGGGCAGGGGAGGGGTAGAGCAGTTCTTC
V gene: TRBV12-3/TRBV12-4; J gene: TRBJ1-1; clone size: .; D gene: .; CDR3 protein: CASSYGVGEAFF; CDR3 DNA: TGTGCCAGCAGTTACGGGGTGGGTGAAGCTTTCTTT
V gene: TRBV6-6; J gene: TRBJ1-4; clone size: .; D gene: .; CDR3 protein: CASSYPARGGGEKLFF; CDR3 DNA: TGTGCCAGCAGTTACCCCGCCCGGGGGGGTGGGGAAAAACTGTTTTTT
V gene: TRBV12-3/TRBV12-4; J gene: TRBJ2-3; clone size: .; D gene: .; CDR3 protein: CASKTGSSTDTQYF; CDR3 DNA: TGTGCCAGCAAGACTGGATCCAGTACAGATACGCAGTATTTT
V gene: TRBV20-1; J gene: TRBJ1-5; clone size: .; D gene: .; CDR3 protein: CSAGSTVEQPQHF; CDR3 DNA: TGCAGTGCTGGAAGCACAGTGGAACAGCCCCAGCATTTT
V gene: TRBV4-2; J gene: TRBJ1-1; clone size: .; D gene: .; CDR3 protein: CASSQVGRTNTEAFF; CDR3 DNA: TGTGCCAGCAGCCAAGTGGGACGGACGAACACTGAAGCTTTCTTT
V gene: TRBV9; J gene: TRBJ1-2; clone size: few; D gene: .; CDR3 protein: CASSVPGYGYTF; CDR3 DNA: TGTGCCAGCAGCGTACCAGGGTATGGCTACACCTTC
V gene: TRBV5-6; J gene: TRBJ2-7; clone size: few; D gene: TRBD1; CDR3 protein: CASSMATGITYEQYF; CDR3 DNA: TGTGCCAGCAGCATGGCGACAGGGATTACCTACGAGCAGTACTTC
V gene: TRBV29-1; J gene: TRBJ2-7; clone size: .; D gene: .; CDR3 protein: CSVETELYEQYF; CDR3 DNA: TGCAGCGTTGAGACAGAACTCTACGAGCAGTACTTC
V gene: TRBV7-3; J gene: TRBJ2-1; clone size: .; D gene: .; CDR3 protein: CASSLGTYNEQFF; CDR3 DNA: TGTGCCAGCAGCTTAGGGACTTACAATGAGCAGTTCTTC
V gene: TRBV6-5; J gene: TRBJ2-1; clone size: .; D gene: .; CDR3 protein: CASSYSGQYSYNEQFF; CDR3 DNA: TGTGCCAGCAGTTACTCGGGGCAGTACTCCTACAATGAGCAGTTCTTC
V gene: TRBV27; J gene: TRBJ2-7; clone size: .; D gene: .; CDR3 protein: CASSFWQGYEQYF; CDR3 DNA: TGTGCCAGCAGTTTCTGGCAGGGCTACGAGCAGTACTTC
V gene: TRBV27; J gene: TRBJ1-3; clone size: few; D gene: TRBD1; CDR3 protein: CASSFDREGGNTIYF; CDR3 DNA: TGTGCCAGCAGTTTTGACAGGGAGGGTGGAAACACCATATATTTT
V gene: TRBV4-2; J gene: TRBJ2-7; clone size: .; D gene: .; CDR3 protein: CASSPDPGQTYEQYF; CDR3 DNA: TGTGCCAGCAGCCCGGACCCGGGACAAACCTACGAGCAGTACTTC
V gene: TRBV27; J gene: TRBJ2-3; clone size: .; D gene: .; CDR3 protein: CASSNRETDTQYF; CDR3 DNA: TGTGCCAGCAGCAACAGGGAGACAGATACGCAGTATTTT
V gene: TRBV11-2; J gene: TRBJ1-5; clone size: .; D gene: TRBD1; CDR3 protein: CASSSTGGGQPQHF; CDR3 DNA: TGTGCCAGCAGCTCTACAGGGGGCGGCCAGCCCCAGCATTTT
V gene: TRBV4-1; J gene: TRBJ2-3; clone size: .; D gene: .; CDR3 protein: CASSESPSGPSTDTQYF; CDR3 DNA: TGCGCCAGCAGCGAAAGCCCCTCGGGGCCAAGCACAGATACGCAGTATTTT
V gene: TRBV12-3/TRBV12-4; J gene: TRBJ1-2; clone size: few; D gene: .; CDR3 protein: CASSFPGNYGYTF; CDR3 DNA: TGTGCCAGCAGTTTCCCTGGAAACTATGGCTACACCTTC
V gene: TRBV20-1; J gene: TRBJ1-1; clone size: many; D gene: .; CDR3 protein: CRGGRNTEAFF; CDR3 DNA: TGTAGGGGCGGGAGGAACACTGAAGCTTTCTTT
V gene: TRBV25-1; J gene: TRBJ1-2; clone size: .; D gene: .; CDR3 protein: CASSDRLRYGYTF; CDR3 DNA: TGTGCCAGCAGTGATAGACTACGGTATGGCTACACCTTC
V gene: TRBV20-1; J gene: TRBJ1-3; clone size: .; D gene: .; CDR3 protein: CSATAGNTIYF; CDR3 DNA: TGCAGTGCTACGGCTGGAAACACCATATATTTT
V gene: TRBV6-6; J gene: TRBJ2-1; clone size: few; D gene: TRBD2; CDR3 protein: CASSFTGLAVYNEQFF; CDR3 DNA: TGTGCCAGCAGTTTCACGGGACTAGCGGTCTACAATGAGCAGTTCTTC
V gene: TRBV12-3/TRBV12-4; J gene: TRBJ2-2; clone size: .; D gene: .; CDR3 protein: CASSRKGYSGELFF; CDR3 DNA: TGTGCCAGCAGCAGGAAGGGTTATAGCGGGGAGCTGTTTTTT
V gene: TRBV11-2; J gene: TRBJ2-4; clone size: once; D gene: .; CDR3 protein: CASRTVAKNIQYF; CDR3 DNA: TGTGCCAGTAGGACAGTAGCCAAAAACATTCAGTACTTC
V gene: TRBV12-3/TRBV12-4; J gene: TRBJ1-6; clone size: .; D gene: .; CDR3 protein: CASSPPGAVRNSPLHF; CDR3 DNA: TGTGCCAGCAGCCCCCCTGGGGCCGTGAGGAATTCACCCCTCCACTTT
V gene: TRBV12-3/TRBV12-4; J gene: TRBJ2-3; clone size: once; D gene: TRBD2; CDR3 protein: CASGGDTDTQYF; CDR3 DNA: TGTGCCAGCGGGGGGGACACAGATACGCAGTATTTT
V gene: TRBV7-9; J gene: TRBJ1-2; clone size: few; D gene: TRBD1; CDR3 protein: CASTPAPGQGADGYTF; CDR3 DNA: TGTGCCAGCACTCCCGCTCCGGGACAGGGGGCGGATGGCTACACCTTC
V gene: TRBV4-3; J gene: TRBJ1-5; clone size: few; D gene: .; CDR3 protein: CATSSRGTGPQHF; CDR3 DNA: TGCGCCACATCGTCGAGGGGCACAGGGCCCCAGCATTTT
V gene: TRBV6-2/TRBV6-3; J gene: TRBJ1-2; clone size: .; D gene: .; CDR3 protein: CASSASGSNYGYTF; CDR3 DNA: TGTGCCAGCAGTGCCTCTGGTTCTAACTATGGCTACACCTTC
V gene: TRBV4-3; J gene: TRBJ2-1; clone size: .; D gene: TRBD2; CDR3 protein: CASSQGYGTSGGIEQFF; CDR3 DNA: TGCGCCAGCAGCCAGGGGTACGGGACTAGCGGGGGGATTGAGCAGTTCTTC
V gene: TRBV27; J gene: TRBJ1-2; clone size: .; D gene: .; CDR3 protein: CASGGPRGYTF; CDR3 DNA: TGTGCCAGCGGCGGCCCTAGGGGCTACACCTTC
V gene: TRBV6-2/TRBV6-3; J gene: TRBJ1-1; clone size: few; D gene: TRBD1; CDR3 protein: CASREGAETEAFF; CDR3 DNA: TGTGCCAGCAGGGAGGGGGCAGAAACTGAAGCTTTCTTT
V gene: TRBV6-5; J gene: TRBJ1-1; clone size: few; D gene: .; CDR3 protein: CASSSPDMNTEAFF; CDR3 DNA: TGTGCCAGCAGTTCCCCAGACATGAACACTGAAGCTTTCTTT
V gene: TRBV15; J gene: TRBJ1-1; clone size: .; D gene: .; CDR3 protein: CATSRGGYTEAFF; CDR3 DNA: TGTGCCACCAGCAGAGGAGGGTACACTGAAGCTTTCTTT
V gene: TRBV20-1; J gene: TRBJ1-5; clone size: few; D gene: .; CDR3 protein: CSAWDRDQPQHF; CDR3 DNA: TGCAGTGCCTGGGACCGAGATCAGCCCCAGCATTTT
V gene: TRBV11-2; J gene: TRBJ1-6; clone size: .; D gene: TRBD1; CDR3 protein: CASSLSTDRVNSPLHF; CDR3 DNA: TGTGCCAGCAGCTTATCGACGGACAGGGTAAATTCACCCCTCCACTTT
V gene: TRBV5-6; J gene: TRBJ2-2; clone size: few; D gene: .; CDR3 protein: CASSFGTLNTGELFF; CDR3 DNA: TGTGCCAGCAGCTTTGGGACCTTGAACACCGGGGAGCTGTTTTTT
V gene: TRBV5-1; J gene: TRBJ1-6; clone size: many; D gene: TRBD1; CDR3 protein: CASSLGQGNSPLHF; CDR3 DNA: TGCGCCAGCAGCTTGGGACAGGGAAACTCACCCCTCCACTTT
V gene: TRBV20-1; J gene: TRBJ1-2; clone size: few; D gene: TRBD1; CDR3 protein: CSATPGQRYGYTF; CDR3 DNA: TGCAGTGCCACACCGGGACAGAGGTATGGCTACACCTTC
V gene: TRBV7-8; J gene: TRBJ1-1; clone size: once; D gene: .; CDR3 protein: CASSLVQVREAFF; CDR3 DNA: TGTGCCAGCAGCTTAGTACAGGTCAGGGAAGCTTTCTTT
V gene: TRBV29-1; J gene: TRBJ2-7; clone size: many; D gene: .; CDR3 protein: CSATSGSDEQYF; CDR3 DNA: TGCAGCGCAACGTCAGGGTCGGACGAGCAGTACTTC
V gene: TRBV20-1; J gene: TRBJ1-2; clone size: few; D gene: .; CDR3 protein: CSPLENAGAPDGYTF; CDR3 DNA: TGCAGTCCCTTAGAGAACGCCGGGGCGCCGGATGGCTACACCTTC
V gene: TRBV20-1; J gene: TRBJ2-1; clone size: .; D gene: .; CDR3 protein: CSARERRNEQFF; CDR3 DNA: TGCAGTGCTAGAGAAAGGCGGAATGAGCAGTTCTTC
V gene: TRBV6-2/TRBV6-3; J gene: TRBJ2-5; clone size: .; D gene: .; CDR3 protein: CASSYLPRKETQYF; CDR3 DNA: TGTGCCAGCAGTTACTTACCCCGTAAGGAGACCCAGTACTTC
V gene: TRBV7-9; J gene: TRBJ1-1; clone size: few; D gene: .; CDR3 protein: CASSLLGSGVNTEAFF; CDR3 DNA: TGTGCCAGCAGCTTATTAGGTAGCGGGGTGAACACTGAAGCTTTCTTT
V gene: TRBV12-3/TRBV12-4; J gene: TRBJ2-5; clone size: once; D gene: .; CDR3 protein: CASSWGRTETQYF; CDR3 DNA: TGTGCCAGCAGTTGGGGCAGAACAGAGACCCAGTACTTC
V gene: TRBV7-9; J gene: TRBJ1-4; clone size: few; D gene: TRBD1; CDR3 protein: CASSQTGGNEKLFF; CDR3 DNA: TGTGCCAGCAGCCAGACAGGGGGTAATGAAAAACTGTTTTTT
V gene: TRBV21-1; J gene: TRBJ2-4; clone size: few; D gene: .; CDR3 protein: CASSSDTGMAKNIQYF; CDR3 DNA: TGTGCCAGCAGCAGTGACACGGGAATGGCCAAAAACATTCAGTACTTC